Here is one T cell receptor beta chain with its context. This record comes from a study of blood T cell repertoires in COVID-19. Study as a whole: Some COVID-19 samples were acute and others convalescent; all came from the United States, Italy and Spain.

V was clipped by 4 bases and J by 0 bases, with 12 bases between them. The CDR3 has 15 residues. Germline V gene data show CDR1 as LGHNA and CDR2 as YSLEER. Per the original methods: Amplified reference gene primers provided the basis for estimating nucleated cell counts. The repertoire was sequenced with immunoSEQ multiplex PCR; TCRdb's copy has only in-frame clones and lacks some. V, J and clone size derive from that table, while D and trimming were established from the DNA sequence. Of some 350,000 clones in the sample, around 87% were seen once. This chain joins TRBV4-3 and TRBJ2-5; D possibly corresponds to TRBD2 (5 bases). The sequenced sample consisted of peripheral blood. The TCR sequence derives from a woman between 50 and 59 years old with COVID-19, enrolled during active disease. For the CDR3, the DNA is TGCGCCAGCAGCCCAGGACGGAGGTACCAAGAGACCCAGTACTTC. Encoded protein: CASSPGRRYQETQYF.